One T cell receptor beta chain is described in this entry. This sample is drawn from a study of CD8+ T cells in alopecia areata. There are 15 residues in the CDR3. The V and J ends lost 3 bases and 9 bases respectively, with 20 bases between them. Germline CDR1 reads SNHLY; CDR2 reads FYNNEI. Extracted RNA was reverse transcribed, and the resulting cDNA served as sequencing template. The protocol was immunoSEQ multiplex PCR, while the TCRdb copy is restricted to in-frame clones and leaves out a portion. The sample includes approximately 180,000 clones, around 50% of them seen just once. This chain links TRBV2 with TRBJ2-5; possibly TRBD1 for D (6 bases). The TCR sequence derives from a human donor with alopecia areata. The specimen comprised CD4+ T cells sorted from blood, sampled at week 0. The CDR3: CASSDRGHLLVAQYF. CDR3 in DNA: TGTGCCAGCAGTGACAGGGGCCACCTTCTCGTAGCCCAGTACTTC.